These T cell receptor beta chains were read from a single sample in a study of blood T cell repertoires in COVID-19. Assay used: immunoSEQ multiplex PCR; TCRdb lists only in-frame clones, some missing. The table shows about 160,000 clones, with around 87% occurring only once. Sample: peripheral blood. These receptors were obtained from a woman aged 55-69 years with active or convalescent COVID-19. The CDR3 runs from the conserved cysteine through the conserved F or W. A D gene is named only where the DNA matches it firmly. Rows may omit the clone size; those that give it use once, few, many or a size class.

d_gene	v_gene	abundance	j_gene	CDR3nt	CDR3aa
TRBD1	TRBV6-2/TRBV6-3	once	TRBJ2-7	TGTGCCAGCAGCGAGAGGGGACAGGGGACACCCTACGAGCAGTACTTC	CASSERGQGTPYEQYF
TRBD1	TRBV5-1	NA	TRBJ2-2	TGCGCCAGCAGCTGGGACAGTCCGAACACCGGGGAGCTGTTTTTT	CASSWDSPNTGELFF
TRBD1	TRBV29-1	NA	TRBJ1-3	TGCAGCGTTGCTGTCTGGACAGGGGGCTCGTCTGGAAACACCATATATTTT	CSVAVWTGGSSGNTIYF
NA	TRBV6-5	NA	TRBJ1-2	TGTGCCAGTACCCTCGGGGGTCGCGCTAACTATGGCTACACCTTC	CASTLGGRANYGYTF
NA	TRBV11-2	few	TRBJ1-1	TGTGCCAGCAGCGCTAATCCCAGGGTTCTTCGCACTGAAGCTTTCTTT	CASSANPRVLRTEAFF
NA	TRBV19	NA	TRBJ1-5	TGTGCCAGTAGTATAACCAGGGGAAATCAGCCCCAGCATTTT	CASSITRGNQPQHF
NA	TRBV7-9	NA	TRBJ2-1	TGTGCCAGCAGCTTAGACCAGGTTATCTACAATGAGCAGTTCTTC	CASSLDQVIYNEQFF
TRBD1	TRBV5-1	few	TRBJ2-3	TGCGCCAGCAGCTTAGGACAGGGGAGGACAGATACGCAGTATTTT	CASSLGQGRTDTQYF
TRBD1	TRBV19	NA	TRBJ1-1	TGTGCCAGTAGTATATCGAACAGGGGTGACACTGAAGCTTTCTTT	CASSISNRGDTEAFF
NA	TRBV15	NA	TRBJ2-7	TGTGCCACCAGCCCTTTGGGGCGGCCTGGGTTTGAGCAGTACTTC	CATSPLGRPGFEQYF
TRBD1	TRBV19	NA	TRBJ1-2	TGTGCCAGTAGTATTCCCAGGGGGCCTGGAGGCTACACCTTC	CASSIPRGPGGYTF
TRBD1	TRBV3-1/TRBV3-2	once	TRBJ1-4	TGTGCCAGCAGACCCGGGACAGGGGGCGAAAAACTGTTTTTT	CASRPGTGGEKLFF
TRBD1	TRBV6-5	NA	TRBJ2-5	TGTGCCAGCACCCGGACAGGATGGACAGAGACCCAGTACTTC	CASTRTGWTETQYF
TRBD1	TRBV27	NA	TRBJ1-2	TGTGCCAGCAGTTTCCATCGACAGGGGAATGACTATGGCTACACCTTC	CASSFHRQGNDYGYTF
TRBD1	TRBV19	once	TRBJ2-7	TGTGCCAGTAGTTTCACCGGGACAGGGCTAGACTTC	CASSFTGTGLDF
TRBD1	TRBV9	NA	TRBJ2-7	TGTGCCAGCAGCTTGGGACAGGGGGTCCACGAGCAGTACTTC	CASSLGQGVHEQYF
NA	TRBV27	NA	TRBJ1-4	TGTGCCAGCAGCTATAGCCGCGGGGGAGCAACTAATGAAAAACTGTTTTTT	CASSYSRGGATNEKLFF
NA	TRBV7-3	NA	TRBJ2-2	TGTGCCAGCAGCTTGCAGCTCGGGGAGCTGTTTTTT	CASSLQLGELFF
TRBD2	TRBV20-1	NA	TRBJ2-1	TGCAGTGCTAGTTCCTCAGCGGGGGGCCACAATGAGCAGTTCTTC	CSASSSAGGHNEQFF
TRBD2	TRBV6-2/TRBV6-3	NA	TRBJ2-3	TGTGCCAGCAGCAACCTCCTGGCGGGGGGGCGTACCACAGATACGCAGTATTTT	CASSNLLAGGRTTDTQYF
TRBD1	TRBV5-6	NA	TRBJ2-3	TGTGCCAGCAGCTATGATGTGGGACAGGGGGCGGGAGATACGCAGTATTTT	CASSYDVGQGAGDTQYF
TRBD2	TRBV5-6	NA	TRBJ2-4	TGTGCCAGCAGCCCGGGAGGGGGGCAATTTGCGGCCAAAAACATTCAGTACTTC	CASSPGGGQFAAKNIQYF
NA	TRBV12-3/TRBV12-4	NA	TRBJ1-2	TGTGCCAGCAATTTAGACGGCTATGGCTACACCTTC	CASNLDGYGYTF
NA	TRBV2	NA	TRBJ2-7	TGTGCCAGCAGTCAAGTAAGTCTGAGGGGACACCCCTCCTACGAGCAGTACTTC	CASSQVSLRGHPSYEQYF
TRBD1	TRBV15	NA	TRBJ2-7	TGTGCCACCAGCACCGATCACCAGGGGGCTTCCTACGAGCAGTACTTC	CATSTDHQGASYEQYF
NA	TRBV3-1/TRBV3-2	NA	TRBJ1-2	TGTGCCAGCAGCCCCAGGGGTAGTGGTGGCTACACCTTC	CASSPRGSGGYTF
NA	TRBV6-5	NA	TRBJ2-6	TGTGCCAGCAGTTACGGCAGGCTCTCTGGGGCCAACGTCCTGACTTTC	CASSYGRLSGANVLTF
NA	TRBV19	NA	TRBJ1-5	TGTGCCACTCTCAAACGGGGGAAAGGCAATCAGCCCCAGCATTTT	CATLKRGKGNQPQHF
TRBD2	TRBV5-8	NA	TRBJ2-3	TGTGCCAGCAGCCGGGGACTAGCGGGGGGCGGGTCAGATACGCAGTATTTT	CASSRGLAGGGSDTQYF
TRBD1	TRBV4-3	NA	TRBJ1-4	TGCGCCAGCAGCCACGGACAGGCGAATGAAAAACTGTTTTTT	CASSHGQANEKLFF
NA	TRBV10-1	NA	TRBJ2-7	TGCGCCAGCAGTGATGGGCGTTACTTCTACGAGCAGTACTTC	CASSDGRYFYEQYF
TRBD1	TRBV6-1	few	TRBJ2-3	TGTGCCAGCAGTGTTTCGGGACAGGGACCCACAGATACGCAGTATTTT	CASSVSGQGPTDTQYF
TRBD1	TRBV19	NA	TRBJ2-2	TGTGCCAGTAGATTTACAGGGGGCGGAGGAACCGGGGAGCTGTTTTTT	CASRFTGGGGTGELFF
NA	TRBV6-2/TRBV6-3	NA	TRBJ2-7	TGTGCCAGCAGTCCCCAGTACTACGAGCAGTACTTC	CASSPQYYEQYF
TRBD1	TRBV2	NA	TRBJ2-3	TGTGCCAGCACCCAGACAGGGGGCTTGACAGATACGCAGTATTTT	CASTQTGGLTDTQYF
TRBD2	TRBV29-1	NA	TRBJ2-3	TGCAGCGTTCCTAGCGGGGGGGTGACAGATACGCAGTATTTT	CSVPSGGVTDTQYF
NA	TRBV7-2	NA	TRBJ2-3	TGTGCCAGCAGCTCCCAGGTGGGGCAAGGTTATACGCAGTATTTT	CASSSQVGQGYTQYF
TRBD1	TRBV5-1	NA	TRBJ2-3	TGCGCCAGCAGCCCGGACAGGGGGTCAGATACGCAGTATTTT	CASSPDRGSDTQYF
TRBD2	TRBV12-3/TRBV12-4	few	TRBJ2-7	TGTGCCAGCACCCTCGGGGGGGAGCAGTACTTC	CASTLGGEQYF
TRBD2	TRBV7-2	once	TRBJ2-1	TGTGCCAGCAGCTTAAGTAGCGGGGGCCGCAATGAGCAGTTCTTC	CASSLSSGGRNEQFF
TRBD1	TRBV6-6	once	TRBJ2-7	TGTGCCAGCAGTTACTTGGGACAGGGGCTGAACGAGCAGTACTTC	CASSYLGQGLNEQYF
TRBD2	TRBV9	NA	TRBJ2-5	TGTGCCAGCAGCGTTCAGCGGGGCGGGGAGACCCAGTACTTC	CASSVQRGGETQYF
NA	TRBV4-3	NA	TRBJ1-5	TGCGCCAGCAGCCAACAGGTTTTGAGCGGGCAGCCCCAGCATTTT	CASSQQVLSGQPQHF
NA	TRBV3-1/TRBV3-2	NA	TRBJ1-1	TGTGCCAGCAGCCAGGGCCGAGGGGCTTTCTTT	CASSQGRGAFF
TRBD1	TRBV3-1/TRBV3-2	NA	TRBJ2-5	TGTGCCAGCAGCCAATGGGACAGAAACCAAGAGACCCAGTACTTC	CASSQWDRNQETQYF
NA	TRBV14	NA	TRBJ1-2	TGTGCCAGCAGGGCCGACAGTAACTATGGCTACACCTTC	CASRADSNYGYTF